These T cell receptor beta chains were read from a single sample in a study of T-cell memory formation after mild COVID-19. TCRdb re-called the 5' RACE reads through MiXCR, storing one row per CDR3 protein. The sample consists of roughly 350,000 distinct CDR3 sequences, around 21% of them appearing once. The sequencing input was PBMCs or a T cell subset sorted from them (not recorded which). The receptors originated from an adult woman who had mild COVID-19 (a few samples of this study predate the infection). Cell type and time point are not known. CDR3s include the opening cysteine and the closing phenylalanine or tryptophan. The D gene is left open where the match is weak. Part of the rows lack a size; the others show once, few, many or a class for expanded clones.

v_call: TRBV7-9; j_call: TRBJ2-7; d_call: TRBD2; clone_size: few; cdr3_aa: CASSTLTSGSSYEQYF; cdr3_nt: TGTGCCAGCAGCACCCTGACTAGCGGGAGCTCCTACGAGCAGTACTTC
v_call: TRBV24-1; j_call: TRBJ1-1; d_call: .; clone_size: .; cdr3_aa: CATKSGAKAFF; cdr3_nt: TGTGCCACCAAGTCAGGGGCTAAAGCTTTCTTT
v_call: TRBV7-6; j_call: TRBJ2-1; d_call: TRBD2; clone_size: .; cdr3_aa: CASSLVPRGRTWEQFF; cdr3_nt: TGTGCCAGCAGCTTAGTCCCACGCGGGAGGACTTGGGAGCAGTTCTTC
v_call: TRBV30; j_call: TRBJ2-4; d_call: .; clone_size: .; cdr3_aa: CAWEGGLAKNIQYF; cdr3_nt: TGTGCCTGGGAGGGGGGCTTGGCCAAAAACATTCAGTACTTC
v_call: TRBV5-1; j_call: TRBJ1-1; d_call: .; clone_size: .; cdr3_aa: CASSLGEGVNTEAFF; cdr3_nt: TGCGCCAGCAGCTTGGGGGAGGGGGTGAACACTGAAGCTTTCTTT
v_call: TRBV27; j_call: TRBJ2-7; d_call: .; clone_size: .; cdr3_aa: CASSEQGGHEQYF; cdr3_nt: TGTGCCAGCAGTGAACAGGGAGGCCACGAGCAGTACTTC
v_call: TRBV9; j_call: TRBJ1-4; d_call: .; clone_size: .; cdr3_aa: CASSVESDYNEKLFF; cdr3_nt: TGTGCCAGCAGCGTAGAGTCAGACTACAATGAAAAACTGTTTTTT
v_call: TRBV5-1; j_call: TRBJ1-1; d_call: .; clone_size: .; cdr3_aa: CASSPNQVLNTEAFF; cdr3_nt: TGCGCCAGCAGCCCCAACCAGGTCCTGAACACTGAAGCTTTCTTT
v_call: TRBV12-3/TRBV12-4; j_call: TRBJ1-6; d_call: .; clone_size: many; cdr3_aa: CASSDRFSPLHF; cdr3_nt: TGTGCCAGCAGCGACAGATTCTCACCCCTCCACTTT
v_call: TRBV3-1; j_call: TRBJ2-7; d_call: TRBD2; clone_size: few; cdr3_aa: CASRRFSSGLLGEQYF; cdr3_nt: TGTGCCAGCCGCCGATTTTCTAGCGGTCTCCTAGGCGAGCAGTACTTC
v_call: TRBV7-9; j_call: TRBJ1-1; d_call: TRBD1; clone_size: few; cdr3_aa: CASSPRQGAFYTEAFF; cdr3_nt: TGTGCCAGCAGCCCGCGGCAGGGGGCTTTTTACACTGAAGCTTTCTTT
v_call: TRBV19; j_call: TRBJ1-5; d_call: .; clone_size: few; cdr3_aa: CASSPFGGYSNQPQHF; cdr3_nt: TGTGCCAGTAGCCCCTTTGGGGGATATAGCAATCAGCCCCAGCATTTT
v_call: TRBV25-1; j_call: TRBJ1-1; d_call: .; clone_size: few; cdr3_aa: CASSESNPGADTEAFF; cdr3_nt: TGTGCCAGCAGTGAAAGTAATCCGGGGGCGGACACTGAAGCTTTCTTT
v_call: TRBV10-3; j_call: TRBJ2-1; d_call: TRBD1; clone_size: few; cdr3_aa: CAIREGGQGLREQFF; cdr3_nt: TGTGCCATCAGAGAAGGGGGACAGGGTCTACGGGAGCAGTTCTTC